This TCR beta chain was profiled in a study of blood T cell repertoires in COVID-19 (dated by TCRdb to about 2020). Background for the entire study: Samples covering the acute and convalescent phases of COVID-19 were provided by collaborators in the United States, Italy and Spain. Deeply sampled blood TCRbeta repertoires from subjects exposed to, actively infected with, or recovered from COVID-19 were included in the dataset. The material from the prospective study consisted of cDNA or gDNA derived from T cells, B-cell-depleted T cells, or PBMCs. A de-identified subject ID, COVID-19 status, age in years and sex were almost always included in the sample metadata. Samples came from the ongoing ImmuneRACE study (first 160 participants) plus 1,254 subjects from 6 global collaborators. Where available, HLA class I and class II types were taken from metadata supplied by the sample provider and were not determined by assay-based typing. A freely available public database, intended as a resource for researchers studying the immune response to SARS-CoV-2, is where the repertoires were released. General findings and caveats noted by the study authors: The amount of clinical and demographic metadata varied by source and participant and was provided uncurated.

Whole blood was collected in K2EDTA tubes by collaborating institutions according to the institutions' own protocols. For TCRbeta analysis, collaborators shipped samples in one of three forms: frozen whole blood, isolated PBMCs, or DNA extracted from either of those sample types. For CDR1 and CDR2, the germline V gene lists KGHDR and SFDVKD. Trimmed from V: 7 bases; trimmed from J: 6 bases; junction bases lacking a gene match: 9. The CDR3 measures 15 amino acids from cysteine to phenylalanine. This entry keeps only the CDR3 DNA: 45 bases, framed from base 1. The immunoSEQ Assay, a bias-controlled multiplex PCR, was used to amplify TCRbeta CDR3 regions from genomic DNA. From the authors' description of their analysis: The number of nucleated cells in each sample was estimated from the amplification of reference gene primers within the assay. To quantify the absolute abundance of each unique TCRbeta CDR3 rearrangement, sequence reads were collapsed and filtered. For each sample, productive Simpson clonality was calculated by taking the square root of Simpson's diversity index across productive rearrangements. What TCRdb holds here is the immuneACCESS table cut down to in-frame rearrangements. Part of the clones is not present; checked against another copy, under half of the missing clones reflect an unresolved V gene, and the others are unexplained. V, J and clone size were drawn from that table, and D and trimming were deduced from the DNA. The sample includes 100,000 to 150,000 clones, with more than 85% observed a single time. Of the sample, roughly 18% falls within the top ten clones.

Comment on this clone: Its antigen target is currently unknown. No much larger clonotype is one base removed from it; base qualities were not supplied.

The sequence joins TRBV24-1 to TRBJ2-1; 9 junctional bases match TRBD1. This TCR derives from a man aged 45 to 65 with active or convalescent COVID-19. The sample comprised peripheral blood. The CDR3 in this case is CATSYRGQGSNEQFF. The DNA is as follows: TGTGCCACCAGCTACAGGGGACAGGGAAGCAATGAGCAGTTCTTC.